These 10 T cell receptor beta chains came from one sample sequenced in a study of response to subunit inactivated influenza vaccine. Using its own MiXCR run on the RT-PCR reads, TCRdb lists one record per CDR3 protein. The table has approximately 500,000 distinct CDR3 sequences, 13% seen once; the top ten hold approximately 14%. Sequenced material: PBMCs from blood, taken more than 35 days after vaccination. The receptor set was obtained from a man in his forties or fifties who received an inactivated influenza vaccine.

This clonotype came up many times. The chain is built from TRBV5-6 and TRBJ1-1; D ambiguous. The CDR3 sequence is 12 residues long. Trimming shortened V by 7 bases and J by 4 bases, and 11 bases separated the two germline ends. CDR1 SGHDT and CDR2 YYEEEE come from the germline V gene. The CDR3 loop is CASEGLGTEAFF. CDR3 DNA sequence: TGTGCCAGCGAGGGATTGGGCACTGAAGCTTTCTTT.

CDR3: CASSQDKRQVGYEQYF. CDR3 coding DNA: TGCGCCAGCAGCCAAGATAAGCGCCAGGTGGGTTACGAGCAGTACTTC. The rearrangement joins TRBV4-3 to TRBJ2-7, with unresolved D. V was trimmed by 0 bases and J by 4 bases, leaving 16 bases between them. The CDR3 spans 16 residues. Germline CDR1 reads LGHNA; CDR2 reads YSLEER.

In this sample, this clonotype turned up many times. The V and J genes are TRBV20-1 and TRBJ2-7, with 7 bases lining up with TRBD2. The J segment lost 1 base and the V segment lost 8 bases, leaving 8 bases of the junction unmatched. The CDR3 is 13 amino acids. Germline lookup yields CDR1 DFQATT and CDR2 SNEGSKA (reference sequence). The CDR3 DNA reads TGCAGTTGGACTAGTTTGGAATCCTACGAGCAGTACTTC. Translation: CSWTSLESYEQYF.

This clonotype showed up just a few times. The rearrangement uses TRBV6-1 and TRBJ1-6; D is ambiguous. Germline values: CDR1 MNHNS, CDR2 SASEGT. The CDR3 runs 13 residues. V was trimmed by 5 bases and J by 9 bases, leaving 11 bases between them. The CDR3, as DNA: TGTGCCAGCAGTCCCCTCACGAGTTCACCCCTCCACTTT. It is translated as CASSPLTSSPLHF.

This clonotype was seen more than once but under ten times. The chain uses TRBV20-1 and TRBJ1-2; tentative D call: TRBD1 (5 bases). V was trimmed by 8 bases and J by 5 bases, leaving 18 bases between them. There are 13 residues in the CDR3. Per the germline V gene, CDR1 is DFQATT and CDR2 is SNEGSKA (reference sequence). CDR3 protein: CSSSHPGGYGYTF. The CDR3 DNA sequence: TGCAGTTCTTCCCACCCCGGGGGATATGGCTACACCTTC.

This clonotype has a handful of counts. The chain recombines TRBV6-2 or TRBV6-3 with TRBJ1-2; D is uncertain. Germline CDR1 MNHEY, CDR2 SVGEGT. This CDR3 is built from 16 residues. Trimming cost V 0 bases and J 1 base, with 12 bases left between them. The CDR3 loop reads CASSYSRPDHNYGYTF. CDR3 sequence (DNA): TGTGCCAGCAGTTACTCGCGACCGGACCATAACTATGGCTACACCTTC.

This clonotype was seen many times. J is TRBJ2-7 and V is TRBV20-1; D ambiguous. V was clipped by 0 bases and J by 2 bases, with 14 bases between them. The CDR3 sequence is 15 residues long. Germline values: CDR1 DFQATT, CDR2 SNEGSKA (reference sequence). The CDR3 loop reads CSARDSSDLPYEQYF. The DNA of the CDR3 is TGCAGTGCTAGAGATAGCTCCGACCTCCCCTACGAGCAGTACTTC.

The sample holds a few counts of this clonotype. The CDR3 DNA is TGTGCCAGCAGAGAGAGCGGGAGACAAGAGACCCAGTACTTC. Its translation: CASRESGRQETQYF. The V and J genes are TRBV6-1 and TRBJ2-5; 8 nucleotides match TRBD2. The J segment lost 2 bases and the V segment lost 6 bases, leaving 5 bases of the junction unmatched. The germline gives CDR1 MNHNS, CDR2 SASEGT. The CDR3 contains 14 residues.

The chain joins TRBV6-5 to TRBJ2-1; D possibly corresponds to TRBD2 (5 bases). Trimming cost V 2 bases and J 9 bases, with 11 bases left between them. CDR1 MNHEY and CDR2 SVGAGI come from the germline V gene. The CDR3 covers 13 residues. CDR3 protein: CASSYRGRSEQFF. In nucleotides, the CDR3 is TGTGCCAGCAGTTACCGGGGTCGGAGTGAGCAGTTCTTC.

This clonotype was counted many times. The V call is TRBV29-1, the J call TRBJ2-7; the D gene is possibly TRBD2 (6 bases). Trimming took off 5 bases at V and 0 bases at J, with 11 bases between the two ends. Germline V CDR1 and CDR2: SQVTM, ANQGSEA. CDR3 length: 13 residues. CDR3 sequence (DNA): TGCAGCGTTACGGGCGGGAACTCCTACGAGCAGTACTTC. Translating it yields CSVTGGNSYEQYF.